The text below deals with one T cell receptor (beta chain). The V end lost 3 bases, the J end lost 5 bases, and 13 bases lay between the germline ends. The CDR3 consists of 14 residues. Germline V gives CDR1 SGHVS, CDR2 FQNEAQ. Authors' data handling: Estimation of nucleated cell counts relied on the amplification of reference gene primers. Assay: immunoSEQ multiplex PCR; the TCRdb copy retains only in-frame clones and omits some. The V and J calls and clone size were taken over from that table, and D and trimming were inferred from the DNA. Counted here are over 130,000 clones, around 78% occurring once; the ten biggest clones make up more than 3.5%. The entry originates in a study of blood T cell repertoires in COVID-19. Study at large: Samples taken during acute and convalescent COVID-19 were collected in the United States, Italy and Spain. Sample material is recorded as cDNA or gDNA derived from T cells, B-cell-depleted T cells, or PBMCs.

The V gene is TRBV7-8, the J gene TRBJ2-5; perhaps TRBD2 as D (6 bases). The sequenced sample consisted of peripheral blood. The receptor's source is a woman of 80 years or more with active or convalescent COVID-19. The CDR3 protein is CASSLLTSRETQYF. The CDR3 DNA sequence: TGTGCCAGCAGCTTGTTAACTAGCCGCGAGACCCAGTACTTC.